These 14 T cell receptor beta chains originate from one sample sequenced in a study of blood T cell repertoires in COVID-19. Produced via immunoSEQ multiplex PCR; TCRdb's table is partial and in-frame only. The data show some 83,000 clones, more than 85% seen once. The sequenced sample consisted of peripheral blood. All receptors derive from a man aged 80 or over with active or convalescent COVID-19.

This chain links TRBV4-2 with TRBJ1-5, with D possibly matching TRBD1 (5 bases). V lost 1 base and J 0 bases, leaving 7 bases between the germline ends. The germline gives CDR1 LGHNA, CDR2 YNFKEQ. This CDR3 is 15 amino acids long. CDR3 region: CASSQVGDSNQPQHF. The CDR3 DNA reads TGTGCCAGCAGCCAAGTAGGGGATAGCAATCAGCCCCAGCATTTT.

V is TRBV19 and J is TRBJ1-1; D gene ambiguous. This CDR3 region has 13 residues. The V gene's germline CDR1 is LNHDA and CDR2 SQIVND (reference sequence). V lost 9 bases to trimming and J lost 5 bases, with 16 bases between them. The CDR3 bases are TGTGCCAGCCGCCAAGGAGGTACGACTGAAGCTTTCTTT. As protein: CASRQGGTTEAFF.

The gene calls are TRBV6-6 and TRBJ1-1; D may be TRBD1 (5 bases). The CDR3 consists of 15 residues. Germline loops: CDR1 MNHNY, CDR2 SVGAGI (reference sequence). V lost 0 bases and J 2 bases, leaving 10 bases between the germline ends. The CDR3 loop reads CASSYSRQSNTEAFF. CDR3 sequence (DNA): TGTGCCAGCAGTTACTCCCGACAGTCTAACACTGAAGCTTTCTTT.

This clone appeared once. This chain uses TRBV3-1 (or the pseudogene TRBV3-2) with TRBJ1-3, with 10 bases lining up with TRBD1. Unmatched junction bases numbered 4, after V lost 6 bases and J lost 5 bases. CDR3 length: 14 residues. The V gene's germline CDR1 is LGHDT and CDR2 YNNKEL (reference sequence). The CDR3 bases are TGTGCCAGCAGGACAGGGGGCTCGAGAAACACCATATATTTT. Translating gives CASRTGGSRNTIYF.

CDR3 sequence: CASNDRGRGYTF. The CDR3 DNA reads TGTGCCAGCAACGACAGGGGGCGAGGCTACACCTTC. The chain recombines TRBV5-5 with TRBJ1-2; TRBD1 matches at 10 bases. Germline CDR1 SGHKS, CDR2 YYEKEE (reference sequence). The CDR3 totals 12 residues. V shed 6 bases and J 8 bases; nucleotides not matched to a gene: 4.

This clone came up a few times. The chain recombines TRBV14 with TRBJ1-2; 8 bases fit TRBD1. The germline V gene encodes CDR1 SGHDN and CDR2 FVKESK. The CDR3 length is 15 residues. After removal of 5 bases from V and 8 bases from J, the junction contained 13 bases not matched to a gene. This CDR3 is CASSTTVLQGVGYTF. In DNA form, the CDR3 reads TGTGCCAGCAGCACTACCGTATTACAGGGGGTCGGCTACACCTTC.

The chain recombines TRBV7-9 with TRBJ2-1; TRBD1 matches 7 bases. Germline trimming cut 4 bases from V and 5 bases from J; bases unmatched to any gene: 5. CDR1 SEHNR and CDR2 FQNEAQ come from the germline V gene (reference sequence). The CDR3 totals 14 residues. The CDR3 here is CASSSRGSHNEQFF. The DNA of the CDR3 is TGTGCCAGCAGCTCCAGGGGGAGCCACAATGAGCAGTTCTTC.

V is TRBV12-3 or TRBV12-4 and J is TRBJ2-2; D call uncertain. V lost 6 bases to trimming and J lost 8 bases, with 13 bases between them. The length of the CDR3 is 13 residues. The chain's CDR3 is CASSLTSPGELFF. The CDR3 DNA reads TGTGCCAGCAGCCTAACGTCGCCAGGGGAGCTGTTTTTT.

The chain employs TRBV10-3 and TRBJ1-2; 7 bases line up with TRBD1. The V gene end was trimmed by 2 bases and the J gene end by 0 bases; junction bases not matched to a gene: 0. CDR1 ENHRY and CDR2 SYGVKD come from the germline V gene. This CDR3 is built from 14 residues. CDR3 bases: TGTGCCATCAGTGAGGGACAGGCTAACTATGGCTACACCTTC. Translation gives CAISEGQANYGYTF.

The gene calls are TRBV30 and TRBJ2-1; TRBD2 matches at 10 bases. This CDR3 comprises 15 residues. V was pared by 0 bases and J by 5 bases, with 4 bases of the junction left unmatched. Looked up from germline, CDR1 is GTSNPN and CDR2 is SVGIG (reference sequence). This CDR3 is CAWSVRLAGDNEQFF. The CDR3, as DNA: TGTGCCTGGAGTGTACGGCTAGCGGGAGACAATGAGCAGTTCTTC.

The V gene is TRBV10-3, the J gene TRBJ2-3, with D perhaps TRBD1 (6 bases). The germline V gene encodes CDR1 ENHRY and CDR2 SYGVKD. V shed 6 bases and J shed 1 base, with 14 bases lying between them. This CDR3 is built from 15 residues. As DNA, the CDR3 is TGTGCCATCAGAGAAGGGGGAGCGGGCACAGATACGCAGTATTTT. It encodes CAIREGGAGTDTQYF.

The V gene is TRBV18, the J gene TRBJ1-1, with TRBD1 matching over 10 bases. Unmatched junction bases numbered 9, after V lost 2 bases and J lost 3 bases. There are 17 residues in the CDR3. CDR1 is KGHSH, CDR2 LQKENI, per germline. The CDR3 spells CASSPSPTGGAYTEAFF. CDR3 bases: TGTGCCAGCTCACCATCGCCGACAGGGGGCGCGTACACTGAAGCTTTCTTT.

The chain has TRBV27 and TRBJ1-1; 8 bases align to TRBD1. Per germline, CDR1 MNHEY and CDR2 SMNVEV (reference sequence). The J segment lost 3 bases and the V segment lost 5 bases, leaving 11 bases of the junction unmatched. This CDR3 has 16 residues. The DNA for the CDR3 is TGTGCCAGCAGTGGCCATCCGGGACAGGTTTACACTGAAGCTTTCTTT. It encodes CASSGHPGQVYTEAFF.

This chain links TRBV14 with TRBJ2-1; 8 bases agree with TRBD2. The CDR3 extends over 15 amino acids. The V gene's germline CDR1 is SGHDN and CDR2 FVKESK. The junction had 8 bases not matched to a gene; V was cut back by 0 bases and J by 10 bases. In DNA form, the CDR3 reads TGTGCCAGCAGCCAAGAAATAGTCGGGGGGGTCGAGCAGTTCTTC. As protein: CASSQEIVGGVEQFF.